The T cell receptor (beta chain) under discussion was sequenced for a study of control samples from healthy donors and cancer patients. With 6 bases clipped from V and 8 bases from J, the junction kept 10 bases outside the gene matches. This CDR3 contains 15 residues. Per germline, CDR1 MDHEN and CDR2 SYDVKM. Assay used: immunoSEQ multiplex PCR; TCRdb lists only in-frame clones, some missing. The data contain 70,000 or so clones, 94% of them singletons. The V and J genes are TRBV28 and TRBJ2-1; 10 positions agree with TRBD2. This TCR came from a woman aged 40-49 years in good health. The sequenced sample was blood. CDR3 sequence: CASSPEAGGQDEQFF. DNA of the CDR3: TGTGCCAGCAGCCCTGAAGCGGGGGGGCAAGATGAGCAGTTCTTC.